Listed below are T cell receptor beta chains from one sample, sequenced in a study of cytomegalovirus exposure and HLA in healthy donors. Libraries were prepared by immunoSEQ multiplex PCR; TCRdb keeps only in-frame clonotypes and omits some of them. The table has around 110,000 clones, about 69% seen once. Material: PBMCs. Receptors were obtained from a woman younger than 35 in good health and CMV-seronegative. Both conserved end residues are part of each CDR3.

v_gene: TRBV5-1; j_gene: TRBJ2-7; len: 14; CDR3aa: CASSFQGASYEQYF
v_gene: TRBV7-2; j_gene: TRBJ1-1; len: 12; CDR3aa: CASSLRTGRAFF
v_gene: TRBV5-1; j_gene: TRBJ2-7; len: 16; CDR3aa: CASRATPGQGNYEQYF
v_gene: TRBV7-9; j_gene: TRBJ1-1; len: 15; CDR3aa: CASSLVTGGVTEAFF
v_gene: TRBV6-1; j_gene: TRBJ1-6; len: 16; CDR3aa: CASSEAGDPRGSPLHF
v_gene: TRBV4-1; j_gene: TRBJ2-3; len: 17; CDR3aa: CASSYRTSWGSTDTQYF
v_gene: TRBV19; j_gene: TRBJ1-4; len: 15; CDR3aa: CASSEGVATNEKLFF
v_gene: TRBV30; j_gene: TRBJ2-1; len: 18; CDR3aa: CAWSLIAGSQSSYNEQFF
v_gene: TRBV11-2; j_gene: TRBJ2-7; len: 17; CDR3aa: CASSQTSGGQSSYEQYF
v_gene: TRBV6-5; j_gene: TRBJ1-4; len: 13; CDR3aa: CASGNRGNEKLFF
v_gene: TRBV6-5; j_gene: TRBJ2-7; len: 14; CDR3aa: CASSRQGGQDEQYF
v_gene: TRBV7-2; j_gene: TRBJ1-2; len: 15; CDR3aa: CASSPQWRQPYGYTF
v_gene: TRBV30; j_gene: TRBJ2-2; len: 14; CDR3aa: CACKRQGVIGELFF
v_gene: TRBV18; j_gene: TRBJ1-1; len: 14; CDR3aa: CASTQDRTNTEAFF
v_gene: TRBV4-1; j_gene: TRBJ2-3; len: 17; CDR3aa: CASSQDFRAGGGDTQYF
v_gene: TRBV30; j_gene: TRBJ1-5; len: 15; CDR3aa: CAWSRGGGFKQPQHF
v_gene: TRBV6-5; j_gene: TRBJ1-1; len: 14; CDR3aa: CASSYDGVSTEAFF
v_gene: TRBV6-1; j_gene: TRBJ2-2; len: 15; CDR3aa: CASSESFHGAGELFF
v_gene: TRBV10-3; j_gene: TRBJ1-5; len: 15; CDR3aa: CATTGYPTGDQPQHF
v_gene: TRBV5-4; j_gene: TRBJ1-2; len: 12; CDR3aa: CASAPGDYGYTF
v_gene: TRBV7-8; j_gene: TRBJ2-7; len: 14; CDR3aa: CASSRDRASYEQYF
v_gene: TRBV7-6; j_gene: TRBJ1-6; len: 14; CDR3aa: CASSFTGSNSPLHF
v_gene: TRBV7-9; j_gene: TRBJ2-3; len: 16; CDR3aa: CASSPVKGGFPDTQYF
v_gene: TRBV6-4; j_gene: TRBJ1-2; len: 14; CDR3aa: CASSDQPGRYGYTF
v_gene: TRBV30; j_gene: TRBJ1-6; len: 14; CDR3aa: CAWNPGQPGKALHF
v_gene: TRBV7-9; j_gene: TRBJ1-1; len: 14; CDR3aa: CASSLVSGYTEAFF
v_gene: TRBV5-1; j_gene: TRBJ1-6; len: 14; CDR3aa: CASSLEQINSPLHF
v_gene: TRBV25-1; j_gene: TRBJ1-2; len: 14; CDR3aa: CASRSGAPVYGYTF
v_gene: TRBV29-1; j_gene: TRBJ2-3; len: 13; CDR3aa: CSVRGTLTDTQYF
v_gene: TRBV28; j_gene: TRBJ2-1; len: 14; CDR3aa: CASSFPTSGGREFF
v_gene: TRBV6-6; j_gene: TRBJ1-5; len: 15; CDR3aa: CASRTTGGSNQPQHF
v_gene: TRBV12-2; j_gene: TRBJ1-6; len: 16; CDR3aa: CASRAGTGGKGSPLHF
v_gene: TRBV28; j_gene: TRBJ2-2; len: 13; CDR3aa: CASSLRNTGELFF
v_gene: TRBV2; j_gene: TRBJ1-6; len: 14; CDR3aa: CASVRSSYNSPLHF
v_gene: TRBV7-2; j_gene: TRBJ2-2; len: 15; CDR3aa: CASSPSGISGGELFF
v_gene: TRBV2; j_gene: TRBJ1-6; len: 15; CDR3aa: CASSPGGTYNSPLHF
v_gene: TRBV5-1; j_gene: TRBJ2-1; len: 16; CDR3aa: CASSSNPGQGYNEQFF
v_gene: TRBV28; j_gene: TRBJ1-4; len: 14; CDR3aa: CASSLVRDYKKLFF
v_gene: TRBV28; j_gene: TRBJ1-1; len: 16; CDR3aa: CASTPTGGVGNTEAFF
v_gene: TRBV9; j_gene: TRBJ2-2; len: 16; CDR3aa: CASSVRSGGNTGELFF
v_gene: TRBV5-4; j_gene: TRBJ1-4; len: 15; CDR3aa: CASSFGGGANEKLFF
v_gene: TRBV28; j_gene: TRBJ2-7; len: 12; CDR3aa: CASSLNRGEQYF
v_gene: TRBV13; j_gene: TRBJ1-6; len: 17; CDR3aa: CASSDHTAGVHNSPLHF
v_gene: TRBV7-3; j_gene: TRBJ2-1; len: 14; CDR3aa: CASSPGQGLNEQFF
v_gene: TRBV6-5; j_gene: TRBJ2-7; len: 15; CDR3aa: CASSYRGTSGDEQYF
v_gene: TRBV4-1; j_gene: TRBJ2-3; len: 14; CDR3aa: CASSPDRGADTQYF
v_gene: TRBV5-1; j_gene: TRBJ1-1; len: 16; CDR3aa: CASSLGTGNSNTEAFF
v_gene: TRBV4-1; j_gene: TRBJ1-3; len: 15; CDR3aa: CASSHPPGSGNTIYF
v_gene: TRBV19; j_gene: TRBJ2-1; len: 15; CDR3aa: CASSMGQDPRDEQFF
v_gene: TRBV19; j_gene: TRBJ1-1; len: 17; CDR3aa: CASSATGTGRMNTEAFF
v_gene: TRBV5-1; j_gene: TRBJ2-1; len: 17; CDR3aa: CASSLAAGSGSYNEQFF
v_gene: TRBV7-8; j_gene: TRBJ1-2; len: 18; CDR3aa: CASSLVRSTSVANYGYTF